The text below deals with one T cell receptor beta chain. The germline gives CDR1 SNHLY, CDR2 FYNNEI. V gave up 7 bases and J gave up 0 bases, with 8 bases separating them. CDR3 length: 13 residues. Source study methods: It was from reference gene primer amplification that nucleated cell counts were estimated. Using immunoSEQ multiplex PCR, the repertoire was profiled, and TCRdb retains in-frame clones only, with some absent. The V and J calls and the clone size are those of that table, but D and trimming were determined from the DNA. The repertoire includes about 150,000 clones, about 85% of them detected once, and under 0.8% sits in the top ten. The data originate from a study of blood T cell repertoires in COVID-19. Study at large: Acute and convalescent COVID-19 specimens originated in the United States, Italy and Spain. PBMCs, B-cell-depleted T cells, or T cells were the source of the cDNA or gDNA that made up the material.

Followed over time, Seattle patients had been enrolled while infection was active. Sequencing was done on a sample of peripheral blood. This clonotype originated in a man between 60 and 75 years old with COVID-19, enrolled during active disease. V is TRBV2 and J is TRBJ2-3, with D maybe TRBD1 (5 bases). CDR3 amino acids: CASTRDSTDTQYF. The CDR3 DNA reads TGTGCCAGCACCAGGGATAGCACAGATACGCAGTATTTT.